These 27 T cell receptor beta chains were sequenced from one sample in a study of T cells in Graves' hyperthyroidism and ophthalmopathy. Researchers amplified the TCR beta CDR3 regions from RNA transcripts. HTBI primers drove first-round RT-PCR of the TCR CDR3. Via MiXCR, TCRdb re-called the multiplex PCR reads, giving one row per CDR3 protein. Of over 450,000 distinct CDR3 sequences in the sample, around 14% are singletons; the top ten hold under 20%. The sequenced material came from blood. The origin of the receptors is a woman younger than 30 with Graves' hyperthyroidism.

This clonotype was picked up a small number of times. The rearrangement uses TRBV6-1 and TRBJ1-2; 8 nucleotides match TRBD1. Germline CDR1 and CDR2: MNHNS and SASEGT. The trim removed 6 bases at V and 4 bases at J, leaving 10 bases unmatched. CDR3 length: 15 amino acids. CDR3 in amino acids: CASRGDRMGFYGYTF. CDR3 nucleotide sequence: TGTGCCAGCAGGGGGGACAGGATGGGATTCTATGGCTACACCTTC.

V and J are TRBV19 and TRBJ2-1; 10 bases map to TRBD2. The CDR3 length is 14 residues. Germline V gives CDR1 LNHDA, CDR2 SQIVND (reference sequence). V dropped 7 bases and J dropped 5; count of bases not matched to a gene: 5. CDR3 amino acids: CASKGLASNNEQFF. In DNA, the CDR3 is TGTGCCAGTAAGGGACTAGCGAGTAACAATGAGCAGTTCTTC. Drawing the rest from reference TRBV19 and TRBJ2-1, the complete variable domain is DGGITQSPKYLFRKEGQNVTLSCEQNLNHDAMYWYRQDPGQGLRLIYYSQIVNDFQKGDIAEGYSVSREKKESFPLTVTSAQKNPTAFYLCASKGLASNNEQFFGPGTRLTVL.

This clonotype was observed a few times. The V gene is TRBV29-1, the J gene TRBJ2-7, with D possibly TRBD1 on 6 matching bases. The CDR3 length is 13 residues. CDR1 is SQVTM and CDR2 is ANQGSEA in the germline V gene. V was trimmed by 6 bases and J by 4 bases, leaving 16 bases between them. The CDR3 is CSVGTSFSYEQYF. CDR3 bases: TGCAGCGTGGGGACATCGTTCTCATACGAGCAGTACTTC.

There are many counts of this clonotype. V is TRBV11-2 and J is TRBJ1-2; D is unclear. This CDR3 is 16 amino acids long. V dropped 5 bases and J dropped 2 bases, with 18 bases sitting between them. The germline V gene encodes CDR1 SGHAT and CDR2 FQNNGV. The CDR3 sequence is CASSPSVEELNYGYTF. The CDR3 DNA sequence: TGTGCCAGCAGCCCATCCGTAGAGGAGCTAAACTATGGCTACACCTTC.

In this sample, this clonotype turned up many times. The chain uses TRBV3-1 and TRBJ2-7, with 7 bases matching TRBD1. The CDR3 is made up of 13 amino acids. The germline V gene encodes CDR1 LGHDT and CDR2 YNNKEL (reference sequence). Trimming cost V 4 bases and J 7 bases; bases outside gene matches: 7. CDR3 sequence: CASSRAGGVEQYF. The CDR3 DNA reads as TGTGCCAGCAGCCGCGCAGGGGGTGTGGAGCAGTACTTC.

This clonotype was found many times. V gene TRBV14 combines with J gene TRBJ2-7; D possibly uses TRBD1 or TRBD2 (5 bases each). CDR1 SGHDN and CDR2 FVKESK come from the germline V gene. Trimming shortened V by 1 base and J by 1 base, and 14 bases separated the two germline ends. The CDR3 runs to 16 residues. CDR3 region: CASSQVNRDGSYEQYV. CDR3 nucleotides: TGTGCCAGCAGCCAAGTGAACCGGGACGGATCCTACGAGCAGTACGTC.

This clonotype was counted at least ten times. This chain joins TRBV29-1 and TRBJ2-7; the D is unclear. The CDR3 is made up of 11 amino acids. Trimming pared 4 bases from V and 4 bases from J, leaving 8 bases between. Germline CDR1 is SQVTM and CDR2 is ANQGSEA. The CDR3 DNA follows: TGCAGCGTTGGATTCGGGTACGAGCAGTACTTC. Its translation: CSVGFGYEQYF.

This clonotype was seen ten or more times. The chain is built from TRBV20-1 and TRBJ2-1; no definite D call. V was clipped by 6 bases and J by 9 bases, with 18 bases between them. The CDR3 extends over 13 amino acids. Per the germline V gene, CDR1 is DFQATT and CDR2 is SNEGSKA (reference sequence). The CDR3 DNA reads TGCAGTGCGGTAGAGGTCTTAGCCGCTGAGCAGTTCTTC. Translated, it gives CSAVEVLAAEQFF.

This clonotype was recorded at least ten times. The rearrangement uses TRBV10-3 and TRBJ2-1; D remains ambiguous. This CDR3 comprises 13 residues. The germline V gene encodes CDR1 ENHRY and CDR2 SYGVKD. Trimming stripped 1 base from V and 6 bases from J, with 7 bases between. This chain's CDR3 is CAISELISNEQFF. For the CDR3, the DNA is TGTGCCATCAGTGAGTTGATAAGCAATGAGCAGTTCTTC.

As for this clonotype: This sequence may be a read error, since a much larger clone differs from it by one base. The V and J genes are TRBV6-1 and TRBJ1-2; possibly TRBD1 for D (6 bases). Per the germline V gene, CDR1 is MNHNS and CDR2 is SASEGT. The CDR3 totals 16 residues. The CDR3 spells CASSEGSGGARYGYTF. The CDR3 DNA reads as TGTGCCAGCAGCGAAGGCTCGGGGGGCGCGCGCTATGGCTACACCTTC.

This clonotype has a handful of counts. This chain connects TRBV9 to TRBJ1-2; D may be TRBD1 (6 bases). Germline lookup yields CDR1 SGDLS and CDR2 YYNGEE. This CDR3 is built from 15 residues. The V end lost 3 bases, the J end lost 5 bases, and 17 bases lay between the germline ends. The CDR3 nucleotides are TGTGCCAGCAGCGAGGGAACAGGGTCGAGGTATGGCTACACCTTC. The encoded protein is CASSEGTGSRYGYTF.

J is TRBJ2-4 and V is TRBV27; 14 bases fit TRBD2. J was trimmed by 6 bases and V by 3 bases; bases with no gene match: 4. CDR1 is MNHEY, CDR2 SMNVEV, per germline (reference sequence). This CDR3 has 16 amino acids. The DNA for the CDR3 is TGTGCCAGCAGTTTTTCAGGACTAGCGGGGGGAAACATTCAGTACTTC. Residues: CASSFSGLAGGNIQYF.

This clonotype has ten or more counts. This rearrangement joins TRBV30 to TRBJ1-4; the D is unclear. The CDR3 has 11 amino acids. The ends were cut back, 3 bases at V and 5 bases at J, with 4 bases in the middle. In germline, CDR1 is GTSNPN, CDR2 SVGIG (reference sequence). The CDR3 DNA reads TGTGCCTGGAGCCGCAATGAAAAACTGTTTTTT. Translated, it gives CAWSRNEKLFF.

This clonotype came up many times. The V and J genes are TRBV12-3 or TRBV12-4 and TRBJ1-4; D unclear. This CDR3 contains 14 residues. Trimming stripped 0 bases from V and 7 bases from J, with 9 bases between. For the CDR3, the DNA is TGTGCCAGCAGTTTAGCCCTGCCAGCTGAAAAACTGTTTTTT. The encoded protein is CASSLALPAEKLFF.

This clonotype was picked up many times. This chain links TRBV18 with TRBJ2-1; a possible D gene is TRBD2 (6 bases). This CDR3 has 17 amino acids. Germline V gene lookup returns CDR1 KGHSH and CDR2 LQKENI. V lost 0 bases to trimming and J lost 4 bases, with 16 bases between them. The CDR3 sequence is CASSPPRDGDLYNEQFF. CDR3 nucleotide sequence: TGTGCCAGCTCACCACCGCGGGACGGAGACCTTTACAATGAGCAGTTCTTC.

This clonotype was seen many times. The CDR3 spells CASSSGQGNEAFF. The CDR3, as DNA: TGTGCCAGCAGCTCGGGACAGGGGAATGAAGCTTTCTTT. The V gene is TRBV5-4, the J gene TRBJ1-1; 10 nucleotides line up with TRBD1. From germline, CDR1 is SGHNT and CDR2 YYREEE (reference sequence). Trimming at V came to 3 bases and at J to 7 bases, leaving 3 bases not matched to a gene. The CDR3 runs to 13 residues.

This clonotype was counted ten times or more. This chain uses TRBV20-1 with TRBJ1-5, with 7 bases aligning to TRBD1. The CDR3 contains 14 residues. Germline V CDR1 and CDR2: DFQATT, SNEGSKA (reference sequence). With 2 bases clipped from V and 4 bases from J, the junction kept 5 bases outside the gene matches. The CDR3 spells CSARSGQLNQPQHF. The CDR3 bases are TGCAGTGCTAGATCGGGACAGCTTAATCAGCCCCAGCATTTT.

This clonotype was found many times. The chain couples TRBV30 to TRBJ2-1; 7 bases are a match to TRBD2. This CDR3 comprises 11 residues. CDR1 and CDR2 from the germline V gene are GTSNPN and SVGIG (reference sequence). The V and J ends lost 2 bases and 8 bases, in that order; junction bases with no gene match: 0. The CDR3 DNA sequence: TGTGCCTGGAGTCTAGCGGATGAGCAGTTCTTC. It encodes CAWSLADEQFF.

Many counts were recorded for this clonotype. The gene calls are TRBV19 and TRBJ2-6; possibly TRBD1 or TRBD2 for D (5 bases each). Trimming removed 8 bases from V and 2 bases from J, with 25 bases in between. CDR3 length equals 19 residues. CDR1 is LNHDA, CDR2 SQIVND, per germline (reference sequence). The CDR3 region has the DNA TGTGCCAGTCTGAATCCCGAGGGGAGTGGGTCCACTGGGGCCAACGTCCTGACTTTC. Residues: CASLNPEGSGSTGANVLTF.

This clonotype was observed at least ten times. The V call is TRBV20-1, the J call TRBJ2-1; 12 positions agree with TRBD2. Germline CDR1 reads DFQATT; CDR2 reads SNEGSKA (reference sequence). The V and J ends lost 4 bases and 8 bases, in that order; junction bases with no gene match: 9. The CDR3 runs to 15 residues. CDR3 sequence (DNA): TGCAGTGCTACTCCGACTAGCGGGGGCCAGCATGAGCAGTTCTTC. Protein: CSATPTSGGQHEQFF.

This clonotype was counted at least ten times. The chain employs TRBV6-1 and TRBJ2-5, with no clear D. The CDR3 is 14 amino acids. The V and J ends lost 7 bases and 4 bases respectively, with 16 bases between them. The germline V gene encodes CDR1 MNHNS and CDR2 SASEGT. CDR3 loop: CASTPSGLPETQYF. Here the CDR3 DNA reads TGTGCCAGCACCCCATCCGGGCTACCAGAGACCCAGTACTTC.

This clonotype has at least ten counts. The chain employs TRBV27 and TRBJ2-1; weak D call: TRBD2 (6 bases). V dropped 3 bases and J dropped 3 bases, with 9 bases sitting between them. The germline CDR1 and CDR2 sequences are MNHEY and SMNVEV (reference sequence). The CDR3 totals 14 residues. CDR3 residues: CASSFGGLYNEQFF. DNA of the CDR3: TGTGCCAGCAGTTTTGGAGGGCTCTACAATGAGCAGTTCTTC.

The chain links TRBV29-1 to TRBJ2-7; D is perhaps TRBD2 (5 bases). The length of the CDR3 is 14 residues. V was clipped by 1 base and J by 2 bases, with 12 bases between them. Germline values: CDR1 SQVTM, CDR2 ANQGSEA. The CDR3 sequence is CSVEVGRETYEQYF. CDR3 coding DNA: TGCAGCGTTGAAGTAGGTAGGGAGACCTACGAGCAGTACTTC.

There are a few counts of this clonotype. CDR3 bases: TGTGCCAGTTTAGCGGGAGGGCCTGTTAATGAGCAGTACTTC. The encoded protein is CASLAGGPVNEQYF. This chain links TRBV6-2 or TRBV6-3 with TRBJ2-1; 11 bases align to TRBD2. The end of the DNA is better explained by TRBJ2-7, so the J call may be wrong. The germline V gene has CDR1 MNHEY and CDR2 SVGEGT. The CDR3 consists of 14 residues.

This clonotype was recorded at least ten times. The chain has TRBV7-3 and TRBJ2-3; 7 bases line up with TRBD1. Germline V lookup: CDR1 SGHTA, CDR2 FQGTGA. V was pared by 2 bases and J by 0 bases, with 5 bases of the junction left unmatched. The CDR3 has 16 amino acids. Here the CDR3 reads CASSLPRDSSTDTQYF. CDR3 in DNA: TGTGCCAGCAGCTTACCCCGGGACAGCAGCACAGATACGCAGTATTTT. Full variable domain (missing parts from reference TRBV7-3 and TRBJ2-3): GAGVSQTPSNKVTEKGKYVELRCDPISGHTALYWYRQSLGQGPEFLIYFQGTGAADDSGLPNDRFFAVRPEGSVSTLKIQRTERGDSAVYLCASSLPRDSSTDTQYFGPGTRLTVL.

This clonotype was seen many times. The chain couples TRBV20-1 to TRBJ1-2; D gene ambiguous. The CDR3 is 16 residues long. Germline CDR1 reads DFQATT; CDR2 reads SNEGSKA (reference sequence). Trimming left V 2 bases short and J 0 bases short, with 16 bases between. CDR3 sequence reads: CSARPPAEATNYGYTF. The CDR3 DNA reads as TGCAGTGCTAGACCCCCGGCGGAGGCTACTAACTATGGCTACACCTTC.

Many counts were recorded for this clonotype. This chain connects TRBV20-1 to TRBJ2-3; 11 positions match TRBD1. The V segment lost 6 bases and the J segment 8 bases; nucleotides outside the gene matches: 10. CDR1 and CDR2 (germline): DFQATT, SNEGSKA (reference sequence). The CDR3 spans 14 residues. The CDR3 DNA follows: TGCAGTGCGCCGGGACAGGGGGGCCAGAGTACGCAGTATTTT. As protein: CSAPGQGGQSTQYF.